The subject of this entry is one T cell receptor beta chain. Using immunoSEQ multiplex PCR, the repertoire was profiled, and TCRdb retains in-frame clones only, with some absent. The sample yields tens of thousands of clones, 91% seen once. The length of the CDR3 is 16 residues. Germline-derived CDR1 and CDR2 are SNHLY and FYNNEI. V lost 3 bases, J lost 1 base, and 4 bases stayed unmatched. This sample is part of a study of resident and recirculating memory T cells in vitiligo. For the study at large: Each patient gave two lesional and two nonlesional epidermal shave biopsies, plus PBMCs.

Sequencing was carried out using blood. The J gene is TRBJ2-5, the V gene TRBV2; 11 bases line up with TRBD1. The TCR comes from a male donor with vitiligo. DNA of the CDR3: TGTGCCAGCAGTGAGATGGGGACAGGGGGCCAAGAGACCCAGTACTTC. Residues: CASSEMGTGGQETQYF.